This note documents a single TCR beta chain sequence. The table lists this clone with a few counts. The specificity of this receptor is unknown. No base qualities exist here, and no much larger clone lies one base off it. This sample was taken from a study of cytomegalovirus exposure and HLA in healthy donors (dated by TCRdb to between 2016 and 2019). Regarding the study in general: In an earlier analysis of under 750 of the donors, 250 to 350 Gb of sequence data and roughly 100 million unique TCR beta sequences from about 180 million T cells were reported. An early release that covered about 600 HLA-typed donors contained approximately 300 gigabases of sequencing data and 65 million to 100 million unique TCR sequences. Of the 398 genotyped donors, roughly 80% fell in the genetic ancestry cluster associated with self-reported Caucasian donors. The study was designed to test whether signatures of past pathogen exposure could be identified by cataloging public T cell receptors. Using immunosequencing, the study profiled T cell repertoires from around 670 subjects and related those repertoires to cytomegalovirus serostatus. In addition to the first cohort of 650 to 800 subjects, a separate validation cohort of approximately 110 different subjects was used. The study combined high-throughput TCR immunosequencing, statistical association of individual TCRs with disease status, and machine learning to predict cytomegalovirus infection status. To study patterns of TCR occurrence, a later analysis re-analyzed previously published TCR beta repertoires from 666 donors and added high-resolution HLA genotyping. The later analysis used no new phenotypic data to find candidate immune exposures, relying instead on TCR beta sequences and their occurrence across donors. To decide whether each TCR beta V gene segment behaved as functional or pseudogenic, an earlier analysis of some 580 of the donors relied on high-throughput TCR beta sequencing. Donor age, sex, ethnicity and CMV serostatus were compiled together with the repertoire data. In a later genetic analysis, genome-wide SNP genotypes for about 55% of the 666 donors were used, and that subset was treated as a discovery cohort. Every discovery cohort repertoire had been produced on one sequencing platform. HLA typing covered class I and class II loci at four-digit resolution. The number of donors typed differed by locus, with roughly 620-640 for A, B, C, DRB1 and DQB1, around 500 for DQA1, over 600 for DPA1, and around 430 for DPB1. Four to six DR-DQ haplotypes were handled as single units for association and clustering because linkage in the cohort was strong. On average, roughly 200,000 unique TCR beta nucleotide sequences were sequenced per donor among a few hundred genotyped donors of the cohort, with 15% to 20% of those sequences being non-productive.

Study-wide findings and limitations: A total of 150 or so TCR beta chains were listed by the study as associated with cytomegalovirus. Because counts were too low, seventeen rarely observed V segments, including chromosome 9 orphons, were left out of the earlier analysis of about 500 of the donors. Some IMGT-functional V segments, including TRBV6-2 and TRBV6-3, could not be told apart with the 87-base-pair reads, so those segments were excluded. A later genetic analysis associated a missense DCLRE1C variant with V-gene and J-gene trimming of TCR beta chains, and an independent cohort replicated the association. For the cohort, immune exposure information was limited to CMV serostatus. In a later analysis, HLA-associated TCR beta chains showed more clonal expansion and lower generation probabilities than non-associated chains that were equally common. Cytomegalovirus status was reported to be diagnosed by the classifier with high specificity and sensitivity in both the original and validation cohorts. Linkage disequilibrium might explain the correlated functional status among segregating V segments, but an unknown experimental factor could not be ruled out. In an earlier analysis of fewer than 700 of the donors, most TCR beta V segments appeared in productive rearrangements about 87% or about 30% of the time, broadly matching IMGT annotations. Specific HLA alleles were associated with more than 15,000 TCR beta sequences at a false discovery rate of 0.05 in a later analysis. In a later analysis, the rate of TCR association differed among HLA loci, with DRB1 alleles having the most associated TCRs and HLA-C alleles having the fewest. Because HLA typing was missing for some donors at each locus, association tests included only the typed subset. A later genetic analysis reported fewer N-insertions in productive TCRs among donors in an Asian-associated ancestry cluster than the roughly 620-donor mean. Sequencing depth was assumed to be roughly uniform across donors in the presence/absence analyses, though that assumption may not hold. This cohort had only TCR beta chains sequenced, and the lack of alpha or paired-chain data limited which features could be detected. A later analysis found that most CMV-associated TCR beta chains appeared HLA-restricted, with HLA associations seemingly driven largely by CMV exposure. The authors suggested that the approach could potentially be generalized to other disease states and immunological phenotypes. When HLA alleles, especially DR and DQ, strongly co-occurred, TCR associations were difficult to assign to individual alleles. A cluster of highly shared sequence variants was judged likely to represent a technical artifact of the sequencing pipeline. A further reported finding was that TCR beta sequences accurately predicted the HLA-A and HLA-B alleles for most subjects in the first cohort. While some public TCRs were present in many individuals, most TCR sequences turned up only very rarely across donors. Several of the top co-occurrence clusters appeared to be linked to parvovirus B19, influenza, CMV and Epstein-Barr virus, according to a later analysis. In vitro tests confirmed that three of the cytomegalovirus-associated TCR beta chains recognize cytomegalovirus antigens.

Receptor libraries were prepared by the immunoSEQ multiplex PCR assay. For the multiplex PCR, a mixture combining 60 forward primers for TCR Vbeta segments and 13 reverse primers for TCR Jbeta segments was used. A multiplex PCR assay on genomic DNA amplified the CDR3 region of rearranged TCR beta genes. The Illumina HiSeq System was used to sequence the amplified TCR beta libraries as 87-base-pair reads. In the original analysis: A later analysis counted tens of millions of unique TCR beta chains across the 666 repertoires, and some 12 million of these chains were shared by at least two donors. A nearest-neighbor algorithm error-corrected the raw reads and collapsed the reads into unique sequences, merging closely related sequences to remove PCR and sequencing errors. CDR3 sequences were aligned to IMGT reference sequences to assign V, D and J gene segments. For a sequence to be retained, at least a six-nucleotide match to both a V gene segment and a J gene segment was required. Rearrangements were called productive when the CDR3 lacked stop codons and stayed in frame with V and J; all others were non-productive. CDR3 was defined by IMGT convention, running from the second conserved V-encoded cysteine to the conserved J-encoded phenylalanine. Sequences without an unambiguous match to a single V gene segment were excluded from the earlier analysis of over 500 of the donors. In an earlier analysis of approximately 590 of the donors, a V segment was called functional when productive rearrangements were above 56.7%, and segregating when the standard deviation between donors exceeded 5%. A statistical classification framework was developed to diagnose cytomegalovirus status using the catalog of TCR beta chain sequences. A later analysis assigned V and J genes by comparing TCR nucleotide sequences with IMGT/GENE-DB human TR gene sequences. A later analysis assigned CDR3 sequences and most-parsimonious VDJ recombination scenarios with the TCRdist pipeline. In a later analysis, every TCR beta chain was defined by the combination of its CDR3 amino acid sequence and its V-gene family, and reads without a unique V-gene family were dropped. To address suspected cross-contamination and a sequencing artifact, a later analysis removed around 600 highly shared, low-generation-probability nucleotide sequences. In a later analysis, a clonal expansion index for each public chain was calculated from normalized within-repertoire ranks of inferred template counts. Generation probabilities in a later analysis came from a VDJ recombination model fitted to out-of-frame rearrangements, and those results were checked against IGoR. In a later analysis, TCR-TCR, TCR-HLA and TCR-CMV co-occurrence was scored with hypergeometric tests, and a repertoire-size bias correction was applied to TCR pairs. In a later analysis, false discovery rates were estimated by permuting HLA or CMV assignments 20 times. A later analysis grouped co-occurring TCRs with DBSCAN, adding TCRdist sequence similarity when clustering within HLA-allele-positive subsets. Repertoires with fewer than 30,000 or more than 120,000 public chains, plus five repertoires with anomalous nucleotide sharing, were excluded from co-occurrence clustering. TCRdb re-hosts the immuneACCESS table, in-frame sequences only. Its copies lack some clones; in the studies checked, an unresolved V gene accounts for under half of them, and the cause for the rest is not known. V and J calls and clone size follow that table, whereas D and trimming were derived from the DNA. The sample table holds about 200,000 clones, of which 65% to 90% were seen once. Of the sample, approximately 2.1% falls within the top ten clones.

The CDR3 spans 14 residues, from the cysteine through the phenylalanine. Only CDR3 DNA remains: 42 bases, in frame from the first base. The germline V gene (reference sequence) gives CDR1 as LNHDA and CDR2 as SQIVND. After removal of 4 bases from V and 7 bases from J, the junction retains 5 bases not matched to a gene. In total, 666 healthy bone marrow donors made up the cohort. At the time of sampling, all cohort members were nominally healthy, though unrecorded immune exposures were likely present. The donor tested CMV seronegative and was one of the 352 seronegative cohort members. Each donor provided a peripheral blood sample, and peripheral blood mononuclear cells were used for TCR beta sequencing. Genomic DNA was extracted from the blood cell samples with the Qiagen DNeasy Blood Extraction Kit.

This receptor was taken from a woman in her fifties or sixties in good health and CMV-seronegative. Sequencing was performed on PBMCs. The sequence links TRBV19 to TRBJ1-5; 9 central bases correspond to TRBD1. The CDR3 protein sequence reads: CASSTGQGGQPQHF. Read as DNA, the sequence is TGTGCCAGTAGTACGGGACAGGGAGGCCAGCCCCAGCATTTT.